Included here is one T cell receptor (beta chain) sequence, with context. This sample was taken from a study of T cell changes during pregnancy in multiple sclerosis. The germline V gene encodes CDR1 MDHEN and CDR2 SYDVKM. The CDR3 extends over 18 amino acids. J was trimmed by 2 bases and V by 5 bases; bases with no gene match: 15. Method: immunoSEQ multiplex PCR; TCRdb's copy keeps in-frame clones and lacks some. The sample consists of some 97,000 clones, about 92% of them appearing once. Sequenced material: peripheral blood, taken after pregnancy. This chain links TRBV28 with TRBJ2-3; 8 bases are shared with TRBD1. The TCR was taken from a female donor with multiple sclerosis, enrolled in a pregnancy study. The CDR3, as DNA: TGTGCCAGCAGTCCCCGACGGGACAGGCTACGCTTCACAGATACGCAGTATTTT. Protein product: CASSPRRDRLRFTDTQYF. Full variable domain (remainder filled in from reference TRBV28 and TRBJ2-3): DVKVTQSSRYLVKRTGEKVFLECVQDMDHENMFWYRQDPGLGLRLIYFSYDVKMKEKGDIPEGYSVSREKKERFSLILESASTNQTSMYLCASSPRRDRLRFTDTQYFGPGTRLTVL.